This paragraph reports one T cell receptor (beta chain). As yet, its antigen is unknown. Template switching was used to attach UMIs, which incorporated a 6-nucleotide sample barcode. For each CDR3 protein, TCRdb gives one entry from its re-call of the 5' RACE reads, without DNA. The table lists about 210,000 distinct CDR3 sequences. The sample originates from a study of monozygotic twins with inflammatory bowel disease. General observations from the study: Concordant and discordant twins showed no difference in repertoire similarity, possibly from limited power.

The CDR3 runs to 13 residues. The germline V gene encodes CDR1 LNHNV and CDR2 YYDKDF (reference sequence). Specimen: blood. The chain joins TRBV15 to TRBJ1-5. This sequence was found in a human donor with ulcerative colitis or Crohn's disease, or a healthy co-twin of an affected twin (not recorded which). Here the CDR3 reads CATSRDVDQPQHF.